This T cell receptor (beta chain) was profiled in a study of CD8 T cells in Susac syndrome (dated by TCRdb to between 2018 and 2020). Background for the entire study: Whether CD8+ T cell activation and differentiation in Susac syndrome was antigen driven was tested using repertoire sequencing. CD8+ T cell repertoire clonality was compared between some 12 healthy donors, around 14 Susac syndrome patients and 15 multiple sclerosis patients.

Study-wide conclusions, independent of this receptor: The study acknowledged that relatively few individuals were included in the TCR sequencing and HLA analysis.

This clonotype has only a few counts. There is no known antigen for this receptor. One base away there is no much larger clone; base qualities are not given. High-throughput TCR beta sequencing profiled peripheral blood CD8+ and CD4+ T cells from healthy donors, Susac syndrome patients and multiple sclerosis patients. The multiple sclerosis controls were treatment-naive patients who had stable or active relapsing-remitting disease and met the revised McDonald criteria. Bulk CD8+ and CD4+ T cells were purified magnetically by negative isolation, whereas CD8+ TEMRA cells were enriched by FACS. Blood was collected in EDTA tubes and processed within 24 hours, with PBMCs isolated through density gradient centrifugation. PBMCs destined for TCR sequencing were cryopreserved in liquid nitrogen and later thawed in a 37 °C water bath. The sorted or isolated CD4+, CD8+ and CD8+ TEMRA cells had a purity of 90% or higher.

RNA was extracted using the RNeasy kit, and about 0.45 to 1 microgram was reverse transcribed with random hexamers. TCR beta CDR3 regions were amplified with the immunoSEQ multiplex PCR assay covering 54 Vbeta and 13 Jbeta segments. To correct PCR amplification bias, a synthetic template baseline was used for both primer optimization and computational correction. The paper's data handling went like this. Reads were annotated to V, D and J genes according to IMGT and were analyzed with immunoSEQ Analyzer, with only productive sequences retained. Clonality was calculated as one minus the Shannon entropy normalized by log2 of the number of productive unique sequences. For each patient and control, public and private clones were evaluated within the 100 most prevalent clones. Clones were defined as Susac-specific if absent from the healthy and MS cohorts, from around 1,000 published viral clones and from other ImmuneACCESS disease sequences. TCRdb applied fastp at Q25 and MiXCR to the public reads, then kept only in-frame beta chains. Each entry is one CDR3 protein sequence, shown with its most common DNA and genes. Clone size and V and J calls follow TCRdb, not the original study. The table for this sample lists about 430,000 distinct CDR3 sequences; more than 70% of them were counted only once. About 0.1% of the sample comes from the top ten.

Based on the germline V gene, the CDR1 and CDR2 sequences are MGHRA and YSYEKL. The CDR3 holds 15 amino acids from the cysteine to the phenylalanine. The retained sequence is limited to the CDR3, 45 bases, with the frame set at the first base. V and J are trimmed by 1 base and 3 bases, and the gene matches miss 5 bases of the junction. Sequencing input: CD8+ T cells from PBMCs. The origin of this receptor is a human donor with multiple sclerosis. Recombination joined TRBV4-1 with TRBJ1-1; 7 bases in the junction line up with TRBD1. At the DNA level, the sequence is TGCGCCAGCAGCCAAGTGACAGGGCGGGACACTGAAGCTTTCTTT. It is translated as CASSQVTGRDTEAFF.